This T cell receptor beta chain was profiled in a study of T cell changes during pregnancy in multiple sclerosis. Germline CDR1 reads MNHEY; CDR2 reads SMNVEV (reference sequence). The V segment lost 2 bases and the J segment 8 bases; nucleotides outside the gene matches: 9. This CDR3 has 15 amino acids. Measured with immunoSEQ multiplex PCR; TCRdb has only the in-frame clones, and not every one. The sample yields almost 95,000 clones, more than 85% seen once. The chain is built from TRBV27 and TRBJ2-3; the match to TRBD2 covers 8 bases. The receptor was derived from a female donor with multiple sclerosis, enrolled in a pregnancy study. This specimen consisted of peripheral blood, obtained in the first trimester of pregnancy. The CDR3 is CASSLAGGRLGTQYF. CDR3 in DNA: TGTGCCAGCAGTTTAGCGGGAGGAAGGTTAGGTACGCAGTATTTT.